This T cell receptor beta chain was found in a study of Ad26.COV2.S vaccination and SARS-CoV-2 variants. Study-level results: Greater spike-specific TCR breadth was seen in vaccine recipients than in placebo recipients. It was reported that spike-specific CD8+ and CD4+ T cell responses were substantially broad after vaccination.

This table comes from immunoSEQ multiplex PCR, and its TCRdb copy is limited to in-frame clones, with some not included. Of about 350,000 clones in the sample, under 95% are singletons; the top ten hold around 4.2%. On this clone: Antigen unknown.

This receptor was taken from a human donor who had recovered from COVID-19. This material consisted of peripheral blood, taken after recovery from COVID-19.

The DNA of the CDR3 is TGTGCCAGTATCGGACAGCCCTATGGCTACACCTTC. Protein: CASIGQPYGYTF. The chain joins TRBV19 to TRBJ1-2; maybe TRBD1 (6 bases). The CDR3 length is 12 residues. Germline V CDR1 and CDR2: LNHDA, SQIVND (reference sequence). Trimming left V 7 bases short and J 4 bases short, with 10 bases between. The full variable domain, in which reference TRBV19 and TRBJ1-2 provide the parts outside the CDR3, is DGGITQSPKYLFRKEGQNVTLSCEQNLNHDAMYWYRQDPGQGLRLIYYSQIVNDFQKGDIAEGYSVSREKKESFPLTVTSAQKNPTAFYLCASIGQPYGYTFGSGTRLTVV.